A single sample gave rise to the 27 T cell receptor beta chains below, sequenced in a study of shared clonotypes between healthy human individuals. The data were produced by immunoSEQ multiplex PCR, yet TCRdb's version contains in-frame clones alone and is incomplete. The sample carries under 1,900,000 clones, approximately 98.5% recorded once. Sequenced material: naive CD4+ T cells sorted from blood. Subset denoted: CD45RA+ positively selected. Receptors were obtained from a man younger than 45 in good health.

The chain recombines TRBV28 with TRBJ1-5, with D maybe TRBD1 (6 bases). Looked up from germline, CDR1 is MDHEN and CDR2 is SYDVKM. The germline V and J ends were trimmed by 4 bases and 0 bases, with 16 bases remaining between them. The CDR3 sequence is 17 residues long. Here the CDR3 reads CASSSRDILYSNQPQHF. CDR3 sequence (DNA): TGTGCCAGCAGTTCCCGGGACATACTTTATAGCAATCAGCCCCAGCATTTT.

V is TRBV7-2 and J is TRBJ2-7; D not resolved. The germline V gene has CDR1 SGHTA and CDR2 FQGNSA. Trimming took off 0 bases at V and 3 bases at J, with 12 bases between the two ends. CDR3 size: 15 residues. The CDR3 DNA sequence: TGTGCCAGCAGCTTAGCGGGCACCTCCCTCTACGAGCAGTACTTC. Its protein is CASSLAGTSLYEQYF.

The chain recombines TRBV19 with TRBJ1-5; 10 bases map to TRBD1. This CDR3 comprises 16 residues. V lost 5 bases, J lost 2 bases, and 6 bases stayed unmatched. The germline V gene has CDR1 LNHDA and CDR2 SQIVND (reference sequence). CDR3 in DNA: TGTGCCAGTAGTCTGAGGGACAGGGGACGCAATCAGCCCCAGCATTTT. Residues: CASSLRDRGRNQPQHF.

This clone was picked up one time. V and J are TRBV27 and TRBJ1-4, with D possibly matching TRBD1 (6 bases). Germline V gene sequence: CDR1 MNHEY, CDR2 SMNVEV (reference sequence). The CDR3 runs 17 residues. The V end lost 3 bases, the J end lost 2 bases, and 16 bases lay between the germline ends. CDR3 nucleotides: TGTGCCAGCAGTTTGTCCCTCGGGGGGCCGACTAATGAAAAACTGTTTTTT. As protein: CASSLSLGGPTNEKLFF.

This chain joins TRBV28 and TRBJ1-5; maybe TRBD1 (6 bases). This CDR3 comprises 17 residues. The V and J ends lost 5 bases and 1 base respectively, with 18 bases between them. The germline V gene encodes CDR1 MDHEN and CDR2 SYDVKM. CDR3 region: CASSPQTGLRSNQPQHF. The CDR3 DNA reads TGTGCCAGCAGTCCCCAGACAGGTCTAAGGAGCAATCAGCCCCAGCATTTT.

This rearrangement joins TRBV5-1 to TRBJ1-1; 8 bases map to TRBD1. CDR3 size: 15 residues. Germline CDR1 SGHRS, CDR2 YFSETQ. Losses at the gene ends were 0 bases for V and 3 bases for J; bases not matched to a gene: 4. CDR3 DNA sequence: TGCGCCAGCAGCTTGGCCGGACAGGGACACACTGAAGCTTTCTTT. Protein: CASSLAGQGHTEAFF.

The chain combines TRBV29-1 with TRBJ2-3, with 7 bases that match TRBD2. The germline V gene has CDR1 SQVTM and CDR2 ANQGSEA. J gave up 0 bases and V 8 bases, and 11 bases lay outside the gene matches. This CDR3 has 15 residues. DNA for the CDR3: TGCAGCTCCTGGGGGGGGAAGATGAGCACAGATACGCAGTATTTT. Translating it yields CSSWGGKMSTDTQYF.

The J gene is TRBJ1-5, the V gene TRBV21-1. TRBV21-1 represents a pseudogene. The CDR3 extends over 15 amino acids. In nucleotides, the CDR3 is TGTGCCAGCAGCAAAGTCCGACGGAGCAATCAGCCCCAGCATTTT. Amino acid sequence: CASSKVRRSNQPQHF.

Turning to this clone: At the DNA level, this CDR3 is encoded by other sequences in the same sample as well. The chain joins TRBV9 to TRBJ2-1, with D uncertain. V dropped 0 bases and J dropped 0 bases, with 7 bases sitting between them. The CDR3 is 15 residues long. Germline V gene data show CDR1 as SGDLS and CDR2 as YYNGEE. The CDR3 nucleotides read TGTGCCAGCAGCGTAGGGTCTAGCTCCTACAATGAGCAGTTCTTC. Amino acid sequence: CASSVGSSSYNEQFF. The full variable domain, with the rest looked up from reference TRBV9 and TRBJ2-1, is DSGVTQTPKHLITATGQRVTLRCSPRSGDLSVYWYQQSLDQGLQFLIQYYNGEERAKGNILERFSAQQFPDLHSELNLSSLELGDSALYFCASSVGSSSYNEQFFGPGTRLTVL.

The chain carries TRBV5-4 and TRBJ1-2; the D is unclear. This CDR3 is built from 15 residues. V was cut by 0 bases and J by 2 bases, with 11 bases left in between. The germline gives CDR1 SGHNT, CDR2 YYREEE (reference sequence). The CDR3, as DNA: TGTGCCAGCAGCTTGGTTTTGGGGAACAACTATGGCTACACCTTC. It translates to CASSLVLGNNYGYTF.

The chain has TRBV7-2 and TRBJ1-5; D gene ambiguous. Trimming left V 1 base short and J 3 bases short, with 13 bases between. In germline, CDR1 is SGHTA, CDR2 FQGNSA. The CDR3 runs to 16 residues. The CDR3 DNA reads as TGTGCCAGCAGCTTAGACGGTGGGATAGACAATCAGCCCCAGCATTTT. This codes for CASSLDGGIDNQPQHF. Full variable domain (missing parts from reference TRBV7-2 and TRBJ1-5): GAGVSQSPSNKVTEKGKDVELRCDPISGHTALYWYRQSLGQGLEFLIYFQGNSAPDKSGLPSDRFSAERTGGSVSTLTIQRTQQEDSAVYLCASSLDGGIDNQPQHFGDGTRLSIL.

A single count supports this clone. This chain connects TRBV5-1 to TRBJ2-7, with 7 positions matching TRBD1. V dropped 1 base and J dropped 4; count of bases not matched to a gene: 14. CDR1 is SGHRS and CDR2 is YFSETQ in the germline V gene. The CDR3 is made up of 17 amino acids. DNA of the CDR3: TGCGCCAGCAGCTTGCAACCGGACAGGACGGGGTTTTACGAGCAGTACTTC. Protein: CASSLQPDRTGFYEQYF.

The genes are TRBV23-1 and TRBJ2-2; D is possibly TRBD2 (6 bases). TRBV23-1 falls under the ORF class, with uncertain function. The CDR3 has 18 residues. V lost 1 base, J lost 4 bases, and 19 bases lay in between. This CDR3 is CASSQYTQGGRGTGELFF. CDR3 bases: TGCGCCAGCAGTCAATATACCCAAGGAGGGCGGGGCACCGGGGAGCTGTTTTTT.

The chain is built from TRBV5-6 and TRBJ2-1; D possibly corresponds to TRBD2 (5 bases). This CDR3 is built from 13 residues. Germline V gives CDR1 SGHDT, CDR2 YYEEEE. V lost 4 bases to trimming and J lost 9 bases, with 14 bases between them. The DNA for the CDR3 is TGTGCCAGCAGCGCGCTCGGGGAACCTGAGCAGTTCTTC. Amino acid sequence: CASSALGEPEQFF.

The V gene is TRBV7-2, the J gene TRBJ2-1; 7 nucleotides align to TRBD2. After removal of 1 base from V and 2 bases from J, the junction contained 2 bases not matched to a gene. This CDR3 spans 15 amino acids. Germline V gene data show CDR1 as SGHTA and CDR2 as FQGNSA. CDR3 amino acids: CASSLGGSTYNEQFF. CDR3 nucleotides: TGTGCCAGCAGCTTAGGCGGGAGTACCTACAATGAGCAGTTCTTC.

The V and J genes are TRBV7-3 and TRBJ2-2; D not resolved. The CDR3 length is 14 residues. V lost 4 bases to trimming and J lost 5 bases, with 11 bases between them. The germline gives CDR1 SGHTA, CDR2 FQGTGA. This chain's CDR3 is CASSSYHGTGELFF. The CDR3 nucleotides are TGTGCCAGCAGCTCTTATCATGGTACCGGGGAGCTGTTTTTT.

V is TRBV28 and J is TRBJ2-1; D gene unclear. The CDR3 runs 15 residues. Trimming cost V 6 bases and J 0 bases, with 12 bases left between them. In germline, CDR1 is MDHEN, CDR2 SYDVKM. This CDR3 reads CASSPIWGSYNEQFF. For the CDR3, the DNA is TGTGCCAGCAGCCCGATATGGGGCTCCTACAATGAGCAGTTCTTC.

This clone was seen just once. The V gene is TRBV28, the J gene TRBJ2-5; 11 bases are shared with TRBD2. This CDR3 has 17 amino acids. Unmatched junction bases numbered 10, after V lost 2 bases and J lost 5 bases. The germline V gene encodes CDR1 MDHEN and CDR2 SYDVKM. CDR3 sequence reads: CASSLLAGGPPGETQYF. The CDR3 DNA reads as TGTGCCAGCAGTTTACTAGCGGGAGGACCACCTGGGGAGACCCAGTACTTC.

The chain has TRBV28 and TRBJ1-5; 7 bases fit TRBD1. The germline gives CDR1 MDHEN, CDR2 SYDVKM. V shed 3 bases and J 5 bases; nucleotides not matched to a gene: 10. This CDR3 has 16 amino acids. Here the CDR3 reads CASSFFPGGVYQPQHF. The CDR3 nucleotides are TGTGCCAGCAGTTTTTTTCCAGGGGGGGTTTATCAGCCCCAGCATTTT.

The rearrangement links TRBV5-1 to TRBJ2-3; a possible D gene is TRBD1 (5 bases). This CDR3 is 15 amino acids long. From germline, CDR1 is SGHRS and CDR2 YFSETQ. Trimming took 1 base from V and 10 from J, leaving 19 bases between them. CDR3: CASSLSRARHEAQYF. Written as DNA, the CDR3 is TGCGCCAGCAGCTTGTCCAGGGCCCGTCATGAGGCGCAGTATTTT.

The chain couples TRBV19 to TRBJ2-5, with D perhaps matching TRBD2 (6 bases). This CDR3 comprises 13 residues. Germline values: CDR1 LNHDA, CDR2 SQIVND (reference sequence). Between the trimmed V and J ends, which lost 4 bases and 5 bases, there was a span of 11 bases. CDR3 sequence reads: CASSRRARETQYF. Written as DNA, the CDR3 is TGTGCCAGTAGTAGGAGGGCAAGGGAGACCCAGTACTTC.

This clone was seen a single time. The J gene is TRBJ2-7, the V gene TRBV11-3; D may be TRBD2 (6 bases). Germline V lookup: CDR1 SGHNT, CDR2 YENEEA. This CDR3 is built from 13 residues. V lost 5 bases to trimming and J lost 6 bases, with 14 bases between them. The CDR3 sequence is CASSQGLLGEQYF. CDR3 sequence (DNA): TGTGCCAGCAGCCAGGGACTCCTTGGCGAGCAGTACTTC.

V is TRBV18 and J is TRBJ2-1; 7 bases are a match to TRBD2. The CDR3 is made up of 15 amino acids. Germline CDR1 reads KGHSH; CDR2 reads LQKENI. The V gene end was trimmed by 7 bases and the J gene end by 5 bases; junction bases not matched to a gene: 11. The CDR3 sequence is CASFTVAGRNNEQFF. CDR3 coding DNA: TGTGCCAGCTTCACCGTAGCGGGCCGAAACAATGAGCAGTTCTTC.

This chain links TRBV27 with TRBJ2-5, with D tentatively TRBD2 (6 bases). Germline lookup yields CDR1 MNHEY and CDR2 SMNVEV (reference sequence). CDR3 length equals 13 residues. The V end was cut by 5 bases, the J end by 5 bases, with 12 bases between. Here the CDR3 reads CASSHLARETQYF. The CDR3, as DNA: TGTGCCAGCAGTCACCTAGCGAGGGAGACCCAGTACTTC.

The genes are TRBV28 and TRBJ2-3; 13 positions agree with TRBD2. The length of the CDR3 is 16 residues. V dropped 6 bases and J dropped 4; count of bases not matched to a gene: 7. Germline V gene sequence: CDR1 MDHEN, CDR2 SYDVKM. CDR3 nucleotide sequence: TGTGCCAGCAGGGAATGGACTAGCGGGAGTGCAGATACGCAGTATTTT. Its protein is CASREWTSGSADTQYF. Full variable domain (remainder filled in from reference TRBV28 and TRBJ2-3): DVKVTQSSRYLVKRTGEKVFLECVQDMDHENMFWYRQDPGLGLRLIYFSYDVKMKEKGDIPEGYSVSREKKERFSLILESASTNQTSMYLCASREWTSGSADTQYFGPGTRLTVL.

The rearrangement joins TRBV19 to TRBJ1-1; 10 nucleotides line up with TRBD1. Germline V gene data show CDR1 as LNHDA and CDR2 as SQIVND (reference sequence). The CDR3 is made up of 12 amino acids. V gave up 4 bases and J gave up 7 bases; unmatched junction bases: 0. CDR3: CASSRDRGEAFF. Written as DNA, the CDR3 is TGTGCCAGTAGTAGGGACAGGGGTGAAGCTTTCTTT.

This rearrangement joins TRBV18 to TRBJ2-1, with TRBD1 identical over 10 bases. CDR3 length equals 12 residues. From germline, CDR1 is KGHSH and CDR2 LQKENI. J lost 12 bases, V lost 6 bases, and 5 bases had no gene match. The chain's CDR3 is CASSRTGGWQFF. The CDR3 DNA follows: TGTGCCAGCTCTCGGACAGGGGGTTGGCAGTTCTTC.